These 30 T cell receptor beta chains originate from one sample sequenced in a study of cytomegalovirus exposure and HLA in healthy donors. 13 Jbeta primers and 60 Vbeta primers were used for the PCR. TCRdb's table, derived via immunoSEQ multiplex PCR, lists solely in-frame clones and lacks some. Among over 75,000 clones listed, 64% were seen once. The material sequenced was PBMCs. Receptors were obtained from a human donor in good health.

The chain links TRBV7-6 to TRBJ1-1; 7 bases match TRBD1. In germline, CDR1 is SGHVS, CDR2 FNYEAQ. V lost 5 bases to trimming and J lost 1 base; unmatched junction nucleotides: 13. The CDR3 is 17 residues long. CDR3 in amino acids: CASSHPLGRGANTEAFF. CDR3 sequence (DNA): TGTGCCAGCAGCCACCCATTGGGCAGGGGGGCGAACACTGAAGCTTTCTTT.

There are a few counts of this clone. V usage is TRBV7-6 and J usage is TRBJ1-6; tentative D call: TRBD1 (5 bases). Germline V gene lookup returns CDR1 SGHVS and CDR2 FNYEAQ. This CDR3 is built from 14 residues. V was trimmed by 4 bases and J by 3 bases, leaving 7 bases between them. As DNA, the CDR3 is TGTGCCAGCAGCTCCCAGGGCTATAATTCACCCCTCCACTTT. It yields the protein CASSSQGYNSPLHF. The whole variable domain, filled in from reference TRBV7-6 and TRBJ1-6, reads GAGVSQSPRYKVTKRGQDVALRCDPISGHVSLYWYRQALGQGPEFLTYFNYEAQQDKSGLPNDRFSAERPEGSISTLTIQRTEQRDSAMYRCASSSQGYNSPLHFGNGTRLTVT.

In DNA, the CDR3 is TGTGCCAGCAGCTCGGACATATTTCTCTATGGCTACACCTTC. It yields the protein CASSSDIFLYGYTF. The V call is TRBV5-6, the J call TRBJ1-2, with a possible D match to TRBD1 (5 bases). This CDR3 has 14 amino acids. V dropped 3 bases and J dropped 4 bases, with 13 bases sitting between them. CDR1 is SGHDT, CDR2 YYEEEE, per germline. The full variable domain, completed using reference TRBV5-6 and TRBJ1-2, is DAGVTQSPTHLIKTRGQQVTLRCSPKSGHDTVSWYQQALGQGPQFIFQYYEEEERQRGNFPDRFSGHQFPNYSSELNVNALLLGDSALYLCASSSDIFLYGYTFGSGTRLTVV.

In its sample, this clone was seen a few times. The rearrangement uses TRBV7-2 and TRBJ1-2; 8 nucleotides line up with TRBD1. V gave up 4 bases and J gave up 8 bases; unmatched junction bases: 12. Germline values: CDR1 SGHTA, CDR2 FQGNSA. CDR3 size: 15 residues. This chain's CDR3 is CASSSDGRGRRGYTF. Here the CDR3 DNA reads TGTGCCAGCAGCTCCGATGGCAGGGGGCGTCGGGGCTACACCTTC.

The chain links TRBV14 to TRBJ1-6; D is undetermined. The CDR3 length is 12 residues. V dropped 4 bases and J dropped 15 bases, with 13 bases sitting between them. Germline lookup yields CDR1 SGHDN and CDR2 FVKESK. Here the CDR3 DNA reads TGTGCCAGCAGCCCCATTGGCAGTCGCCTCCACTTT. Translated, it gives CASSPIGSRLHF.

The chain couples TRBV4-3 to TRBJ1-3; unclear D gene. Germline V gene sequence: CDR1 LGHNA, CDR2 YSLEER. The CDR3 consists of 12 residues. Between the trimmed V and J ends, which lost 0 bases and 10 bases, there was a span of 7 bases. CDR3 nucleotide sequence: TGCGCCAGCAGCCAAGACCCCAGGACCATATATTTT. Translating it yields CASSQDPRTIYF.

This clone has just one count. This chain links TRBV4-2 with TRBJ2-5, with D perhaps matching TRBD1 (6 bases). V was trimmed by 0 bases and J by 2 bases, leaving 13 bases between them. The CDR3 has 16 amino acids. Germline CDR1 and CDR2: LGHNA and YNFKEQ. The CDR3 DNA reads TGTGCCAGCAGCCAAGATTACGGACAGCCTCAAGAGACCCAGTACTTC. Translating gives CASSQDYGQPQETQYF.

For the CDR3, the DNA is TGTGCCAGCAGCTTAAAGAGGTCTAGCGGGGGGGCCCCCGGGGAGCTGTTTTTT. Its translation is CASSLKRSSGGAPGELFF. The chain recombines TRBV7-2 with TRBJ2-2, with 12 bases fitting TRBD2. V lost 2 bases and J lost 6; bases outside the gene matches: 10. CDR3 length: 18 amino acids. Germline CDR1 SGHTA, CDR2 FQGNSA.

The chain joins TRBV18 to TRBJ1-1; D gene unclear. The CDR3 is 14 amino acids. The V end lost 3 bases, the J end lost 4 bases, and 12 bases lay between the germline ends. Germline CDR1 and CDR2: KGHSH and LQKENI. CDR3 protein: CASSPPGRSTEAFF. The DNA for the CDR3 is TGTGCCAGCTCACCCCCCGGCAGGTCCACTGAAGCTTTCTTT.

The chain is built from TRBV4-3 and TRBJ2-1, with D maybe TRBD2 (6 bases). CDR1 LGHNA and CDR2 YSLEER come from the germline V gene. This CDR3 is built from 13 residues. Between the trimmed V and J ends, which lost 8 bases and 4 bases, there was a span of 12 bases. CDR3 region: CASGGTEYNEQFF. The CDR3 coding sequence is TGCGCCAGCGGGGGGACGGAATACAATGAGCAGTTCTTC.

The chain couples TRBV18 to TRBJ2-6; D ambiguous. V lost 5 bases and J 0 bases, leaving 5 bases between the germline ends. Germline CDR1 KGHSH, CDR2 LQKENI. This CDR3 has 14 residues. The CDR3 DNA reads TGTGCCAGCTCAGAGGTCTCTGGGGCCAACGTCCTGACTTTC. Encoded protein: CASSEVSGANVLTF.

The chain recombines TRBV15 with TRBJ2-7; 15 bases match TRBD2. Germline-derived CDR1 and CDR2 are LNHNV and YYDKDF (reference sequence). The CDR3 consists of 15 residues. Losses at the gene ends were 4 bases for V and 5 bases for J; bases not matched to a gene: 3. CDR3: CATSMGLAGGNEQYF. CDR3 DNA: TGTGCCACCAGCATGGGACTAGCGGGGGGAAACGAGCAGTACTTC.

The chain uses TRBV7-2 and TRBJ1-6; D possibly corresponds to TRBD1 (6 bases). Trimming shortened V by 5 bases and J by 4 bases, and 9 bases separated the two germline ends. This CDR3 contains 14 residues. CDR1 is SGHTA, CDR2 FQGNSA, per germline. In DNA form, the CDR3 reads TGTGCCAGCAGCCTCAGGGGATATAATTCACCCCTCCACTTT. It translates to CASSLRGYNSPLHF.

The gene calls are TRBV29-1 and TRBJ1-1; weak D call: TRBD1 (6 bases). The germline CDR1 and CDR2 sequences are SQVTM and ANQGSEA. The ends were cut back, 6 bases at V and 6 bases at J, with 14 bases in the middle. The CDR3 extends over 12 amino acids. Here the CDR3 DNA reads TGCAGCGTCCGGGTGGGGGGGCCTGAAGCTTTCTTT. This gives the protein CSVRVGGPEAFF. The whole variable domain, remainder taken from reference TRBV29-1 and TRBJ1-1, is SAVISQKPSRDICQRGTSLTIQCQVDSQVTMMFWYRQQPGQSLTLIATANQGSEATYESGFVIDKFPISRPNLTFSTLTVSNMSPEDSSIYLCSVRVGGPEAFFGQGTRLTVV.

In its sample, this clone was seen a few times. This rearrangement joins TRBV5-5 to TRBJ2-7; tentative D call: TRBD1 (6 bases). Trimming pared 0 bases from V and 1 base from J, leaving 8 bases between. The CDR3 runs to 14 residues. The germline V gene encodes CDR1 SGHKS and CDR2 YYEKEE (reference sequence). The CDR3 is CASSLGGQSYEQYF. DNA of the CDR3: TGTGCCAGCAGCTTGGGGGGGCAATCCTACGAGCAGTACTTC.

This sequence joins TRBV30 and TRBJ1-6, with D unresolved. The V gene's germline CDR1 is GTSNPN and CDR2 SVGIG (reference sequence). V was cut by 4 bases and J by 1 base, with 11 bases left in between. This CDR3 has 15 amino acids. The CDR3 nucleotides are TGTGCCTGGAACCAGCAGAGGTCCTATAATTCACCCCTCCACTTT. Translation: CAWNQQRSYNSPLHF.

This clone was counted only a few times. The V call is TRBV11-2, the J call TRBJ1-1, with D possibly matching TRBD1 (5 bases). Germline CDR1 is SGHAT and CDR2 is FQNNGV. This CDR3 is built from 14 residues. Trimming took 3 bases from V and 0 from J, leaving 8 bases between them. The CDR3 sequence: CASSLVRVNTEAFF. CDR3 sequence (DNA): TGTGCCAGCAGCTTGGTCAGGGTGAACACTGAAGCTTTCTTT.

This clone was detected only a few times. The rearrangement links TRBV7-6 to TRBJ1-1, with D possibly TRBD1 on 6 matching bases. Trimming removed 5 bases from V and 0 bases from J, with 13 bases in between. This CDR3 is 15 amino acids long. The germline V gene has CDR1 SGHVS and CDR2 FNYEAQ. The CDR3 DNA follows: TGTGCCAGCAGCCACGGGAGGGACATGAACACTGAAGCTTTCTTT. Amino acids: CASSHGRDMNTEAFF.

J is TRBJ2-2 and V is TRBV19, with 7 bases lining up with TRBD1. The CDR3 is made up of 15 amino acids. J was trimmed by 1 base and V by 4 bases; bases with no gene match: 3. Germline assignment: CDR1 LNHDA and CDR2 SQIVND (reference sequence). The DNA for the CDR3 is TGTGCCAGTAGTACACAGGGGTGGAACACCGGGGAGCTGTTTTTT. The encoded protein is CASSTQGWNTGELFF. Supplemented by reference TRBV19 and TRBJ2-2, the full variable domain reads DGGITQSPKYLFRKEGQNVTLSCEQNLNHDAMYWYRQDPGQGLRLIYYSQIVNDFQKGDIAEGYSVSREKKESFPLTVTSAQKNPTAFYLCASSTQGWNTGELFFGEGSRLTVL.

J is TRBJ2-3 and V is TRBV10-3, with D hard to call. CDR1 and CDR2 from the germline V gene are ENHRY and SYGVKD. Between the trimmed V and J ends, which lost 2 bases and 2 bases, there was a span of 11 bases. The CDR3 is 15 residues long. The CDR3 loop reads CAISEDGGVTDTQYF. CDR3 nucleotides: TGTGCCATCAGTGAGGACGGCGGTGTCACAGATACGCAGTATTTT.

V usage is TRBV4-3 and J usage is TRBJ1-3; possible D gene TRBD1, 5 bases. The CDR3 spans 16 residues. Per the germline V gene, CDR1 is LGHNA and CDR2 is YSLEER. Trimming left V 0 bases short and J 1 base short, with 10 bases between. For the CDR3, the DNA is TGCGCCAGCAGCCAAGATTCTGGGGCTTCTGGAAACACCATATATTTT. Protein: CASSQDSGASGNTIYF.

A single count supports this clone. This sequence joins TRBV9 and TRBJ1-3; 8 nucleotides align to TRBD1. V lost 0 bases and J lost 4; bases outside the gene matches: 3. The germline V gene encodes CDR1 SGDLS and CDR2 YYNGEE. The CDR3 is 15 amino acids. The CDR3 bases are TGTGCCAGCAGCGTAGAGGGACAGGCCGGAAACACCATATATTTT. This gives the protein CASSVEGQAGNTIYF.

This clone showed up just a few times. The chain couples TRBV11-3 to TRBJ1-2; perhaps TRBD1 as D (6 bases). Germline values: CDR1 SGHNT, CDR2 YENEEA. The CDR3 is 18 residues long. The V end lost 1 base, the J end lost 2 bases, and 20 bases lay between the germline ends. The CDR3 is CASSLVLLGQRGNYGYTF. The CDR3 DNA reads as TGTGCCAGCAGCTTAGTCCTCCTCGGACAAAGGGGGAACTATGGCTACACCTTC.

V is TRBV7-9 and J is TRBJ2-3, with 12 bases identical to TRBD2. J was trimmed by 6 bases and V by 5 bases; bases with no gene match: 3. The CDR3 runs 14 residues. The germline V gene has CDR1 SEHNR and CDR2 FQNEAQ (reference sequence). The CDR3 sequence: CASSQGTSGDTQYF. CDR3 DNA sequence: TGTGCCAGCAGCCAAGGGACTAGCGGGGATACGCAGTATTTT.

The rearrangement joins TRBV6-5 to TRBJ1-2; TRBD1 aligns across 8 bases. Trimming removed 5 bases from V and 7 bases from J; junction bases left unmatched: 6. In germline, CDR1 is MNHEY, CDR2 SVGAGI. This CDR3 region has 13 residues. The CDR3 protein is CASSRTGIFGYTF. CDR3 DNA: TGTGCCAGCAGTCGGACAGGGATCTTTGGCTACACCTTC.

The chain joins TRBV30 to TRBJ1-2; no clear D gene. The CDR3 is made up of 14 amino acids. Germline loops: CDR1 GTSNPN, CDR2 SVGIG (reference sequence). The V end lost 2 bases, the J end lost 0 bases, and 10 bases lay between the germline ends. The chain's CDR3 is CAWSLRGANYGYTF. The CDR3 DNA reads as TGTGCCTGGAGTCTCCGGGGAGCTAACTATGGCTACACCTTC.

Turning to this clone: This CDR3 is also generated by other DNA sequences in the sample. The chain combines TRBV18 with TRBJ1-2; D possibly corresponds to TRBD1 (5 bases). V lost 0 bases and J lost 4, with 12 bases in between. The CDR3 is made up of 15 amino acids. CDR1 is KGHSH and CDR2 is LQKENI in the germline V gene. The CDR3 DNA follows: TGTGCCAGCTCACCACCTCCAGGGTCTAGCTATGGCTACACCTTC. It codes for CASSPPPGSSYGYTF.

The rearrangement uses TRBV7-2 and TRBJ1-5; 7 bases are shared with TRBD1. The CDR3 is 14 residues long. After removal of 8 bases from V and 4 bases from J, the junction contained 8 bases not matched to a gene. CDR1 is SGHTA and CDR2 is FQGNSA in the germline V gene. The CDR3 sequence is CASGITGENQPQHF. CDR3 sequence (DNA): TGTGCCAGCGGAATCACAGGGGAAAATCAGCCCCAGCATTTT.

This clone appeared a few times. The V call is TRBV15, the J call TRBJ2-5, with D possibly TRBD1 on 6 matching bases. Looked up from germline, CDR1 is LNHNV and CDR2 is YYDKDF (reference sequence). CDR3 length equals 13 residues. V gave up 5 bases and J gave up 5 bases, with 12 bases separating them. The CDR3 coding sequence is TGTGCCACCAGCGCCCGGGACATCGAGACCCAGTACTTC. Translated, it gives CATSARDIETQYF.

This chain connects TRBV25-1 to TRBJ2-2, with 12 bases aligning to TRBD2. The germline V gene encodes CDR1 MGHDK and CDR2 SYGVNS. V lost 7 bases, J lost 6 bases, and 6 bases stayed unmatched. This CDR3 has 15 residues. CDR3: CASTGLAGSPGELFF. DNA for the CDR3: TGTGCCAGCACTGGACTAGCGGGGAGCCCCGGGGAGCTGTTTTTT.